The 28 T cell receptor beta chains reported below all come from one sample, sequenced in a study of OX40 agonist ivuxolimab in advanced cancers. Some clones are missing from TCRdb's copy, which holds only in-frame ones; the method was immunoSEQ multiplex PCR. The repertoire holds about 91,000 clones, with approximately 84% as singletons. The sequencing used CD4+ or CD8+ T cells sorted from blood, collected in a trial of the OX40 agonist ivuxolimab. Source of these receptors: an adult with an advanced solid tumor such as melanoma, head and neck, liver or kidney cancer.

This chain connects TRBV9 to TRBJ2-1; 11 nucleotides line up with TRBD2. The CDR3 is 14 residues long. V lost 4 bases and J lost 8; bases outside the gene matches: 5. Germline values: CDR1 SGDLS, CDR2 YYNGEE. CDR3 sequence reads: CASSMTSGNDEQFF. CDR3 DNA sequence: TGTGCCAGCAGCATGACTAGCGGGAACGATGAGCAGTTCTTC.

The rearrangement links TRBV6-1 to TRBJ1-2; D is unresolved. Trimming removed 0 bases from V and 8 bases from J, with 13 bases in between. CDR3 length: 14 amino acids. Per germline, CDR1 MNHNS and CDR2 SASEGT. CDR3 in DNA: TGTGCCAGCAGTGAAGCATGGCAGTCTGAAGGCTACACCTTC. As protein: CASSEAWQSEGYTF.

The CDR3 loop is CASSLDSIQLYYGYTF. The CDR3 DNA is TGTGCCAGCAGCTTGGACAGTATTCAACTGTACTATGGCTACACCTTC. This rearrangement joins TRBV5-4 to TRBJ1-2; D uncertain. The V gene lost 0 bases and the J gene lost 3 bases, with 15 bases spanning the gap. CDR3 size: 16 residues. The V gene's germline CDR1 is SGHNT and CDR2 YYREEE (reference sequence).

This clone has just one count. The chain combines TRBV11-2 with TRBJ1-2, with no clear D. V dropped 4 bases and J dropped 8 bases, with 17 bases sitting between them. The CDR3 sequence is 14 residues long. Germline CDR1 reads SGHAT; CDR2 reads FQNNGV. CDR3 DNA sequence: TGTGCCAGCAGCTCCGGAGCGACGGAGGCAGGCTACACCTTC. Translation gives CASSSGATEAGYTF. The full variable domain, with the rest looked up from reference TRBV11-2 and TRBJ1-2, is EAGVAQSPRYKIIEKRQSVAFWCNPISGHATLYWYQQILGQGPKLLIQFQNNGVVDDSQLPKDRFSAERLKGVDSTLKIQPAKLEDSAVYLCASSSGATEAGYTFGSGTRLTVV.

This rearrangement joins TRBV30 to TRBJ1-1; D unclear. CDR3 length: 11 residues. V lost 2 bases and J 2 bases, leaving 3 bases between the germline ends. The germline V gene encodes CDR1 GTSNPN and CDR2 SVGIG (reference sequence). The CDR3 loop is CAWSKNTEAFF. CDR3 DNA sequence: TGTGCCTGGAGTAAAAACACTGAAGCTTTCTTT.

This chain connects TRBV7-9 to TRBJ2-3, with TRBD2 matching 7 bases. Germline CDR1 and CDR2: SEHNR and FQNEAQ (reference sequence). This CDR3 has 14 residues. Trimming removed 2 bases from V and 7 bases from J; junction bases left unmatched: 6. CDR3 amino acids: CASSLSGDGNTQYF. CDR3 nucleotides: TGTGCCAGCAGCTTAAGCGGGGACGGGAATACGCAGTATTTT.

This clone was picked up a small number of times. The chain uses TRBV10-2 and TRBJ1-2; possibly TRBD1 for D (5 bases). The CDR3 totals 12 residues. Germline assignment: CDR1 WSHSY and CDR2 SAAADI. V lost 10 bases and J 6 bases, leaving 15 bases between the germline ends. The CDR3 loop is CATMVGEDGYTF. For the CDR3, the DNA is TGCGCCACCATGGTAGGGGAAGATGGCTACACCTTC.

The J gene is TRBJ1-1, the V gene TRBV28, with D hard to call. V gave up 1 base and J gave up 0 bases, with 15 bases separating them. The CDR3 consists of 17 residues. The germline V gene has CDR1 MDHEN and CDR2 SYDVKM. CDR3 in DNA: TGTGCCAGCAGTTTATTTGCAGGCTTCCTGCTGAACACTGAAGCTTTCTTT. Its protein is CASSLFAGFLLNTEAFF.

V is TRBV10-3 and J is TRBJ2-5; D is unresolved. Trimming shortened V by 4 bases and J by 4 bases, and 13 bases separated the two germline ends. CDR1 and CDR2 from the germline V gene are ENHRY and SYGVKD. This CDR3 comprises 14 residues. This chain's CDR3 is CAISGDIRAETQYF. CDR3 DNA sequence: TGTGCCATCAGTGGCGATATAAGGGCAGAGACCCAGTACTTC.

V and J are TRBV7-2 and TRBJ1-6; a possible D gene is TRBD1 (6 bases). V was clipped by 3 bases and J by 9 bases, with 9 bases between them. The CDR3 length is 13 residues. Germline CDR1 is SGHTA and CDR2 is FQGNSA. CDR3 region: CASSFGQSSPLHF. CDR3 nucleotide sequence: TGTGCCAGCAGCTTTGGACAGTCTTCACCCCTCCACTTT.

The chain links TRBV11-2 to TRBJ2-2; D remains ambiguous. The CDR3 covers 13 residues. V was cut by 1 base and J by 7 bases, with 7 bases left in between. The germline V gene has CDR1 SGHAT and CDR2 FQNNGV. The CDR3 protein is CASSLAGGGELFF. The CDR3 nucleotides read TGTGCCAGCAGCTTAGCTGGCGGCGGGGAGCTGTTTTTT.

This chain joins TRBV5-6 and TRBJ1-2; D is uncertain. V dropped 2 bases and J dropped 4 bases, with 9 bases sitting between them. Germline lookup yields CDR1 SGHDT and CDR2 YYEEEE. CDR3 length: 13 amino acids. CDR3 in amino acids: CASSFGHGYGYTF. CDR3 DNA sequence: TGTGCCAGCAGCTTTGGCCATGGCTATGGCTACACCTTC.

J is TRBJ2-7 and V is TRBV6-5, with 12 bases matching TRBD2. Germline assignment: CDR1 MNHEY and CDR2 SVGAGI. The junction had 3 bases not matched to a gene; V was cut back by 0 bases and J by 3 bases. The CDR3 length is 16 residues. CDR3 DNA sequence: TGTGCCAGCAGTTACTCGAGGACTAGCGGGAACTACGAGCAGTACTTC. Translating it yields CASSYSRTSGNYEQYF.

The rearrangement uses TRBV5-4 and TRBJ2-3, with D hard to call. This CDR3 comprises 14 residues. Deletions cut 3 bases from V and 0 bases from J, with 8 bases between. Germline V gives CDR1 SGHNT, CDR2 YYREEE (reference sequence). The CDR3 coding sequence is TGTGCCAGCAGCTCCGACCCTAGCACAGATACGCAGTATTTT. It encodes CASSSDPSTDTQYF.

The chain employs TRBV29-1 and TRBJ2-2; no clear D gene. The germline V gene encodes CDR1 SQVTM and CDR2 ANQGSEA. The CDR3 is 14 amino acids. The V and J ends lost 5 bases and 0 bases respectively, with 10 bases between them. The CDR3 reads CSVYRRANTGELFF. CDR3 in DNA: TGCAGCGTTTATCGGCGAGCGAACACCGGGGAGCTGTTTTTT.

The chain links TRBV19 to TRBJ2-1; 8 bases fit TRBD2. Germline CDR1 reads LNHDA; CDR2 reads SQIVND (reference sequence). This CDR3 region has 16 residues. V lost 6 bases, J lost 10 bases, and 17 bases stayed unmatched. CDR3 in DNA: TGTGCCAGTAGCCTCGGTAGCGGGATCCCTTCGCGCGAGCAGTTCTTC. Amino acid sequence: CASSLGSGIPSREQFF.

The chain uses TRBV2 and TRBJ1-1; D remains unclear. CDR1 is SNHLY, CDR2 FYNNEI, per germline. V lost 5 bases, J lost 3 bases, and 7 bases lay in between. CDR3 length: 12 amino acids. The CDR3 loop is CASSYTDTEAFF. The CDR3 DNA reads as TGTGCCAGCAGTTACACAGACACTGAAGCTTTCTTT.

The chain recombines TRBV6-1 with TRBJ1-3; D is uncertain. The CDR3 runs to 15 residues. Trimming stripped 1 base from V and 4 bases from J, with 11 bases between. From germline, CDR1 is MNHNS and CDR2 SASEGT. CDR3 in amino acids: CASSEVGAPGNTIYF. The DNA for the CDR3 is TGTGCCAGCAGTGAAGTAGGTGCTCCGGGAAACACCATATATTTT.

The V call is TRBV27, the J call TRBJ2-2; the D is unclear. The germline V gene encodes CDR1 MNHEY and CDR2 SMNVEV (reference sequence). V dropped 2 bases and J dropped 7 bases, with 11 bases sitting between them. The CDR3 is 14 residues long. CDR3 sequence (DNA): TGTGCCAGCAGTTTAATGGGTCGCGTCGGGGAGCTGTTTTTT. Amino acid sequence: CASSLMGRVGELFF.

The chain joins TRBV11-3 to TRBJ1-1; TRBD1 is a possible D gene (5 bases). Germline V lookup: CDR1 SGHNT, CDR2 YENEEA. With 4 bases removed from V and 4 bases from J, the gap between germline ends came to 10 bases. CDR3 size: 13 residues. The CDR3 protein is CASSSLGGTEAFF. CDR3 nucleotides: TGTGCCAGCAGCTCATTGGGGGGCACTGAAGCTTTCTTT.

For the CDR3, the DNA is TGTGCCAGCAGCTCCTCAATAAGCAATCAGCCCCAGCATTTT. It encodes CASSSSISNQPQHF. V is TRBV7-6 and J is TRBJ1-5, with D unresolved. CDR1 is SGHVS and CDR2 is FNYEAQ in the germline V gene. This CDR3 has 14 amino acids. V lost 4 bases and J lost 1, with 8 bases in between.

The chain is built from TRBV28 and TRBJ2-5, with 11 bases aligning to TRBD2. V was clipped by 1 base and J by 6 bases; unmatched bases: 10. The CDR3 has 17 amino acids. Germline-derived CDR1 and CDR2 are MDHEN and SYDVKM. For the CDR3, the DNA is TGTGCCAGCAGTTTATCCCTAGCGGGAGGAGGGTGGAAGACCCAGTACTTC. This translates into CASSLSLAGGGWKTQYF. The whole variable domain, remainder taken from reference TRBV28 and TRBJ2-5, is DVKVTQSSRYLVKRTGEKVFLECVQDMDHENMFWYRQDPGLGLRLIYFSYDVKMKEKGDIPEGYSVSREKKERFSLILESASTNQTSMYLCASSLSLAGGGWKTQYFGPGTRLLVL.

This clone was recorded a few times. This chain links TRBV6-1 with TRBJ1-3; 9 nucleotides align to TRBD1. Germline V gene sequence: CDR1 MNHNS, CDR2 SASEGT. CDR3 length: 15 residues. V lost 7 bases, J lost 3 bases, and 7 bases stayed unmatched. The CDR3 bases are TGTGCCAGCATCCTCGGGACAGGGCTTGGAAACACCATATATTTT. Translating gives CASILGTGLGNTIYF.

This clone occurred once. This chain links TRBV6-5 with TRBJ2-7; 7 bases fit TRBD2. The CDR3 covers 14 residues. Germline V CDR1 and CDR2: MNHEY, SVGAGI. The ends lost 2 bases at V and 0 bases at J; junction bases unmatched: 1. The CDR3 loop is CASSYQRDSYEQYF. CDR3 bases: TGTGCCAGCAGTTACCAGCGGGACTCCTACGAGCAGTACTTC.

This CDR3 reads CASSQSERQSSYNEQFF. The CDR3 nucleotides read TGCGCCAGCAGCCAATCTGAGCGGCAAAGCTCCTACAATGAGCAGTTCTTC. The chain links TRBV4-1 to TRBJ2-1; perhaps TRBD2 as D (5 bases). CDR3 length: 17 amino acids. Germline V gene sequence: CDR1 MGHRA, CDR2 YSYEKL. Trimming cost V 2 bases and J 0 bases, with 14 bases left between them.

The chain joins TRBV7-3 to TRBJ1-1; D is unresolved. This CDR3 region has 15 residues. Per the germline V gene, CDR1 is SGHTA and CDR2 is FQGTGA. Trimming removed 0 bases from V and 1 base from J, with 9 bases in between. The DNA for the CDR3 is TGTGCCAGCAGCTTAACTCGCACGACGAACACTGAAGCTTTCTTT. The encoded protein is CASSLTRTTNTEAFF. The whole variable domain, filled in from reference TRBV7-3 and TRBJ1-1, reads GAGVSQTPSNKVTEKGKYVELRCDPISGHTALYWYRQSLGQGPEFLIYFQGTGAADDSGLPNDRFFAVRPEGSVSTLKIQRTERGDSAVYLCASSLTRTTNTEAFFGQGTRLTVV.

The chain carries TRBV19 and TRBJ2-1, with D possibly being TRBD1 or TRBD2 (5 bases each). From germline, CDR1 is LNHDA and CDR2 SQIVND (reference sequence). The CDR3 runs to 12 residues. Deletions cut 7 bases from V and 4 bases from J, with 8 bases between. The CDR3 region has the DNA TGTGCCAGTACGGGACGGTACAATGAGCAGTTCTTC. Translating gives CASTGRYNEQFF.

V is TRBV5-6 and J is TRBJ2-2; D is possibly TRBD2 (6 bases). V was clipped by 3 bases and J by 5 bases, with 17 bases between them. Germline CDR1 is SGHDT and CDR2 is YYEEEE. The CDR3 has 16 residues. The CDR3 loop is CASSSTGRTRTGELFF. The CDR3 coding sequence is TGTGCCAGCAGCTCGACCGGGAGAACGAGGACCGGGGAGCTGTTTTTT.